Below are 9 T cell receptor beta chains sequenced from a single sample in a study of glioma-infiltrating T cells. TCR alpha and beta CDR3 regions were amplified from RNA using iRepertoire nested multiplex PCR. TCRdb processed the multiplex PCR reads anew with MiXCR; each CDR3 protein has one entry. The sample shows under 150,000 distinct CDR3 sequences, 39% of them seen only once. Sequencing was performed on glioma tissue, nonneoplastic brain tissue, or PBMCs (not recorded which). These receptors were obtained from a human donor with low-grade glioma or glioblastoma, undergoing nonglioma brain surgery, or in good health (not recorded which).

The chain joins TRBV20-1 to TRBJ1-2; tentative D call: TRBD1 (5 bases). This CDR3 is 14 amino acids long. CDR1 and CDR2 (germline): DFQATT, SNEGSKA (reference sequence). Trimming stripped 7 bases from V and 5 bases from J, with 20 bases between. The CDR3 here is CSVPLRGHQYGYTF. CDR3 nucleotides: TGCAGTGTTCCCCTTAGAGGACATCAGTATGGCTACACCTTC.

This rearrangement joins TRBV3-1 to TRBJ2-2; the match to TRBD2 covers 14 bases. The CDR3 runs to 16 residues. Trimming cost V 4 bases and J 7 bases; bases outside gene matches: 5. Germline values: CDR1 LGHDT, CDR2 YNNKEL (reference sequence). The CDR3 DNA sequence: TGTGCCAGCAGCCCGGGACTAGCGGGAGACGTCGGGGAGCTGTTTTTT. Its translation: CASSPGLAGDVGELFF.

This clonotype came up a few times. The rearrangement uses TRBV11-2 and TRBJ2-7; 7 nucleotides line up with TRBD1. With 3 bases clipped from V and 2 bases from J, the junction kept 7 bases outside the gene matches. This CDR3 region has 15 residues. CDR1 is SGHAT and CDR2 is FQNNGV in the germline V gene. CDR3 DNA: TGTGCCAGCAGCTTTGGACAGGACCGGGCCTACGAGCAGTACTTC. Amino acids: CASSFGQDRAYEQYF. The full variable domain, with the rest looked up from reference TRBV11-2 and TRBJ2-7, is EAGVAQSPRYKIIEKRQSVAFWCNPISGHATLYWYQQILGQGPKLLIQFQNNGVVDDSQLPKDRFSAERLKGVDSTLKIQPAKLEDSAVYLCASSFGQDRAYEQYFGPGTRLTVT.

The chain carries TRBV7-9 and TRBJ2-7; D uncertain. CDR1 is SEHNR and CDR2 is FQNEAQ in the germline V gene (reference sequence). The CDR3 loop spans 12 amino acids. Trimming cost V 3 bases and J 6 bases, with 9 bases left between them. The DNA for the CDR3 is TGTGCCAGCAGCTTCGTACTCGGCGAGCAGTACTTC. Translation: CASSFVLGEQYF.

This chain connects TRBV20-1 to TRBJ2-3, with a tentative D call TRBD2 (5 bases). The germline gives CDR1 DFQATT, CDR2 SNEGSKA (reference sequence). The CDR3 has 12 residues. Trimming removed 3 bases at V and 8 bases at J, with 12 bases between. CDR3: CSARTLSGTQYF. In DNA, the CDR3 is TGCAGTGCTAGGACCTTGAGCGGTACGCAGTATTTT.

This clonotype came up many times. This chain links TRBV4-1 with TRBJ1-1, with TRBD1 as a possible D gene (5 bases). V dropped 5 bases and J dropped 0 bases, with 10 bases sitting between them. The CDR3 contains 14 residues. In germline, CDR1 is MGHRA, CDR2 YSYEKL. The CDR3 nucleotides read TGCGCCAGCAGCTACGGGGCCATGAACACTGAAGCTTTCTTT. Residues: CASSYGAMNTEAFF.

This clonotype occurred a few times. The chain combines TRBV6-1 with TRBJ1-3; TRBD1 aligns across 8 bases. The CDR3 contains 14 residues. Trimming removed 10 bases from V and 3 bases from J; junction bases left unmatched: 8. Per the germline V gene, CDR1 is MNHNS and CDR2 is SASEGT. DNA for the CDR3: TGTGCCACCCGAGATGGACAGGGTGGAAACACCATATATTTT. Translation gives CATRDGQGGNTIYF.

The chain employs TRBV6-1 and TRBJ1-2, with 7 bases identical to TRBD1. Germline V CDR1 and CDR2: MNHNS, SASEGT. V trimming: 2 bases; J trimming: 4 bases; junction bases outside the gene matches: 10. The CDR3 has 16 residues. The CDR3 DNA reads TGTGCCAGCAGTGAAATTACCCGAAGACAGGGCTATGGCTACACCTTC. Translating gives CASSEITRRQGYGYTF.

In nucleotides, the CDR3 is TGTGCCAGCAGTTTTCAACGGGGAGATACGCAGTATTTT. This encodes CASSFQRGDTQYF. The V gene is TRBV7-3, the J gene TRBJ2-3; tentative D call: TRBD2 (5 bases). The CDR3 is 13 amino acids. Germline V gives CDR1 SGHTA, CDR2 FQGTGA. V was shortened by 6 bases and J by 5 bases, with 12 bases between the two germline ends. The full variable domain, its missing parts supplied by reference TRBV7-3 and TRBJ2-3, is GAGVSQTPSNKVTEKGKYVELRCDPISGHTALYWYRQSLGQGPEFLIYFQGTGAADDSGLPNDRFFAVRPEGSVSTLKIQRTERGDSAVYLCASSFQRGDTQYFGPGTRLTVL.